The 13 T cell receptor beta chains given below trace back to one sample, sequenced in a study of blood T cell repertoires in COVID-19. The protocol was immunoSEQ multiplex PCR, while the TCRdb copy is restricted to in-frame clones and leaves out a portion. The table includes about 97,000 clones, about 83% detected once. Material: peripheral blood. These receptors originate from a human donor in a cohort sampled during active COVID-19.

The count of this clone is one. V and J are TRBV14 and TRBJ2-5; 7 bases are a match to TRBD1. Per the germline V gene, CDR1 is SGHDN and CDR2 is FVKESK. Trimming at V came to 1 base and at J to 5 bases, leaving 7 bases not matched to a gene. CDR3 length: 15 residues. DNA for the CDR3: TGTGCCAGCAGCCAAGCGCACAGGGGTCTGGAGACCCAGTACTTC. This codes for CASSQAHRGLETQYF.

The V call is TRBV5-6, the J call TRBJ2-7, with 12 bases lining up with TRBD1. Germline CDR1 SGHDT, CDR2 YYEEEE. The CDR3 loop spans 14 amino acids. Unmatched junction bases numbered 2, after V lost 1 base and J lost 6 bases. The CDR3 sequence is CASSLSGQGAEQYF. Here the CDR3 DNA reads TGTGCCAGCAGCTTGTCGGGACAGGGGGCCGAGCAGTACTTC.

The chain recombines TRBV4-2 with TRBJ1-2; perhaps TRBD1 as D (5 bases). The germline V and J ends were trimmed by 0 bases and 2 bases, with 16 bases remaining between them. The CDR3 has 17 residues. Per the germline V gene, CDR1 is LGHNA and CDR2 is YNFKEQ. Here the CDR3 DNA reads TGTGCCAGCAGCCAAGATCAGGTTTGGACACGGAACTATGGCTACACCTTC. Protein product: CASSQDQVWTRNYGYTF.

V usage is TRBV9 and J usage is TRBJ1-2; 7 bases match TRBD1. The CDR3 loop spans 16 amino acids. Looked up from germline, CDR1 is SGDLS and CDR2 is YYNGEE. V trimming: 0 bases; J trimming: 0 bases; junction bases outside the gene matches: 5. The CDR3 region has the DNA TGTGCCAGCAGCGTAGCAGGACAGGTAGCTAACTATGGCTACACCTTC. Amino acids: CASSVAGQVANYGYTF.

V gene TRBV3-1 (or the pseudogene TRBV3-2) combines with J gene TRBJ2-7, with 8 bases lining up with TRBD2. V lost 4 bases, J lost 7 bases, and 9 bases stayed unmatched. This CDR3 comprises 14 residues. The germline V gene encodes CDR1 LGHDT and CDR2 YNNKEL (reference sequence). The CDR3 nucleotides read TGTGCCAGCAGCCTCCGGGGGGGCTCTTTAGAGCAGTACTTC. This encodes CASSLRGGSLEQYF.

The gene calls are TRBV25-1 and TRBJ2-7; D unclear. V lost 5 bases and J 6 bases, leaving 8 bases between the germline ends. The CDR3 totals 11 residues. Germline V gene data show CDR1 as MGHDK and CDR2 as SYGVNS. CDR3: CASSLVGEQYF. CDR3 nucleotides: TGTGCCAGCAGTTTAGTCGGCGAGCAGTACTTC.

The rearrangement joins TRBV30 to TRBJ1-4, with 9 bases identical to TRBD1. The V gene end was trimmed by 5 bases and the J gene end by 5 bases; junction bases not matched to a gene: 12. CDR1 and CDR2 from the germline V gene are GTSNPN and SVGIG (reference sequence). The CDR3 length is 16 residues. The DNA of the CDR3 is TGTGCCTGGGGGAAGCCACAGGGGGCTGGAAATGAAAAACTGTTTTTT. Residues: CAWGKPQGAGNEKLFF.

Only a few counts were recorded for this clone. J is TRBJ1-1 and V is TRBV7-9; 8 bases are shared with TRBD1. This CDR3 is built from 15 residues. Germline V gene sequence: CDR1 SEHNR, CDR2 FQNEAQ (reference sequence). V was pared by 5 bases and J by 4 bases, with 9 bases of the junction left unmatched. The CDR3 loop is CASSPDRGSSTEAFF. The DNA for the CDR3 is TGTGCCAGCAGCCCCGACAGGGGTTCTAGCACTGAAGCTTTCTTT.

This chain links TRBV4-1 with TRBJ1-4; D might be TRBD1 (5 bases). This CDR3 has 16 amino acids. The V end lost 0 bases, the J end lost 7 bases, and 15 bases lay between the germline ends. Germline CDR1 and CDR2: MGHRA and YSYEKL. CDR3 coding DNA: TGCGCCAGCAGCCAAGATATAGGGGTGCGGAGTGAAAAACTGTTTTTT. It codes for CASSQDIGVRSEKLFF.

The chain employs TRBV7-9 and TRBJ1-2; tentatively, D is TRBD1 (6 bases). Germline lookup yields CDR1 SEHNR and CDR2 FQNEAQ (reference sequence). Between the trimmed V and J ends, which lost 4 bases and 8 bases, there was a span of 17 bases. The CDR3 totals 14 residues. The CDR3 DNA sequence: TGTGCCAGCAGCTCCACCGAACAGGGTGAAGGCTACACCTTC. It specifies CASSSTEQGEGYTF. Combining the CDR3 with reference TRBV7-9 and TRBJ1-2 gives the whole variable domain DTGVSQNPRHKITKRGQNVTFRCDPISEHNRLYWYRQTLGQGPEFLTYFQNEAQLEKSRLLSDRFSAERPKGSFSTLEIQRTEQGDSAMYLCASSSTEQGEGYTFGSGTRLTVV.

The chain links TRBV19 to TRBJ2-1, with D unclear. This CDR3 comprises 16 residues. In germline, CDR1 is LNHDA, CDR2 SQIVND (reference sequence). V shed 6 bases and J shed 4 bases, with 19 bases lying between them. This chain's CDR3 is CASSASWAPPYNEQFF. DNA of the CDR3: TGTGCCAGTAGCGCCAGTTGGGCCCCGCCTTACAATGAGCAGTTCTTC.

J is TRBJ1-1 and V is TRBV28; D remains ambiguous. Germline-derived CDR1 and CDR2 are MDHEN and SYDVKM. This CDR3 comprises 13 residues. The V and J ends lost 8 bases and 0 bases respectively, with 10 bases between them. The CDR3 nucleotides are TGTGCCAGCTCGCCAGGCATGAACACTGAAGCTTTCTTT. Translating gives CASSPGMNTEAFF.

The CDR3 DNA sequence: TGTGCCAGCAGTTACTCGGCAGGCTTCACTGAAGCTTTCTTT. Protein product: CASSYSAGFTEAFF. This rearrangement joins TRBV6-5 to TRBJ1-1, with D hard to call. CDR3 size: 14 residues. Germline V gene lookup returns CDR1 MNHEY and CDR2 SVGAGI. V dropped 0 bases and J dropped 4 bases, with 9 bases sitting between them.